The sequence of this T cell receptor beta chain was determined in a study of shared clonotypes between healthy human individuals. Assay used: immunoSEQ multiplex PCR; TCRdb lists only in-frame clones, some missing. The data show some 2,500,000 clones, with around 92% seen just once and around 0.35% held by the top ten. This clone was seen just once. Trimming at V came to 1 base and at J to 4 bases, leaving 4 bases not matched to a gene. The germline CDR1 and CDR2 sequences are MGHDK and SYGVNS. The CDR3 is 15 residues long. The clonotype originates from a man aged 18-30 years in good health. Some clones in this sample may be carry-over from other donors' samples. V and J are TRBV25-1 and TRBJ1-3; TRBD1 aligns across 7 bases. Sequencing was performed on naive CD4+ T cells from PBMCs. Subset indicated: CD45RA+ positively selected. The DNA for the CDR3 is TGTGCCAGCAGTGAATTAGGGACAGCCGGAAACACCATATATTTT. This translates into CASSELGTAGNTIYF.